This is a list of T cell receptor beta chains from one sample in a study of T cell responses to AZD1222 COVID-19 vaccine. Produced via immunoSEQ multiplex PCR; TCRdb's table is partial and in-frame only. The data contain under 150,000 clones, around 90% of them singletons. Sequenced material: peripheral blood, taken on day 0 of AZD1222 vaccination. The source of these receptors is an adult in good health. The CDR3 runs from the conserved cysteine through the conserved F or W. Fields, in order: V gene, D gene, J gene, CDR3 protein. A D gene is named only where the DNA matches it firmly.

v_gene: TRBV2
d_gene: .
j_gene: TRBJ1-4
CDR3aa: CATRRWGPGATNEKLFF

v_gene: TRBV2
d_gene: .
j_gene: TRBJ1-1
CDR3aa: CASNRRGNTEAFF

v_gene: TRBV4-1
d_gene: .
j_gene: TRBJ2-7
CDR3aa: CASSQVFTSLYEQYF

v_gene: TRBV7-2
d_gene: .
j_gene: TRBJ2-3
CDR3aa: CASSLVAPDTQYF

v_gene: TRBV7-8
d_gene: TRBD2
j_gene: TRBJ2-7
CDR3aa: CASSLEASGSYEQYF

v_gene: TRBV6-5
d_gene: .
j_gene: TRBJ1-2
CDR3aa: CASTSRVGGYHTF

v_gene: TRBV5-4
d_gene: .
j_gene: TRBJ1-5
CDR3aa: CASSLAGYNQPQHF

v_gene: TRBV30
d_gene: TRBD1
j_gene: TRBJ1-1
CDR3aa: CAGNSGRTGASVNTEAFF

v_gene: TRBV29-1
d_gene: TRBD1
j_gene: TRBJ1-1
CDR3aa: CSVRPETGSFMNTEAFF

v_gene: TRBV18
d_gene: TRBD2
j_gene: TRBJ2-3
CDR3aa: CASSPTGGSTDTQYF

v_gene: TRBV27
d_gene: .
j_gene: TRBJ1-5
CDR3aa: CASSLRGGQPQHF

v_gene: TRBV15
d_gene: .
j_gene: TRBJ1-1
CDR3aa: CATSVDTNTEAFF

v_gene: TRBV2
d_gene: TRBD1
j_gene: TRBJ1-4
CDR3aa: CASSGGTGREKLFF

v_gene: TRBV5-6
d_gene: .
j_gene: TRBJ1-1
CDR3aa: CASSLGQARYEAFF